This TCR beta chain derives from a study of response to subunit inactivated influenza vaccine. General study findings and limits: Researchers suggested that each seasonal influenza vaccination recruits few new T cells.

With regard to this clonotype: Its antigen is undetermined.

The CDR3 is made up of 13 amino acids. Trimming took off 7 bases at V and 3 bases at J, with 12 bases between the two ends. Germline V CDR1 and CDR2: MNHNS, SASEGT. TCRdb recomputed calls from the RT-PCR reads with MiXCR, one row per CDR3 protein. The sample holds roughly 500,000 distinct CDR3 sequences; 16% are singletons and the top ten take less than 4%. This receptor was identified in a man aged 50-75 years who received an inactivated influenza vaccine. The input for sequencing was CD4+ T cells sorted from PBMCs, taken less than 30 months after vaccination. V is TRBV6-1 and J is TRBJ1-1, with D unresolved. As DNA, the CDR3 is TGTGCCAGCAAGGAGGTCAGTGACACTGAAGCTTTCTTT. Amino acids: CASKEVSDTEAFF.